The 4 T cell receptor beta chains presented below share a single source sample, sequenced in a study of T cell responses to AZD1222 COVID-19 vaccine. Using immunoSEQ multiplex PCR, the repertoire was profiled, and TCRdb retains in-frame clones only, with some absent. Here the sample spans about 97,000 clones, approximately 90% being singletons. The sample consisted of peripheral blood, taken on day 0 of AZD1222 vaccination. The receptors were sampled from an adult in good health.

This chain connects TRBV3-1 (or the pseudogene TRBV3-2) to TRBJ2-2, with D possibly matching TRBD2 (5 bases). The germline CDR1 and CDR2 sequences are LGHDT and YNNKEL (reference sequence). The CDR3 loop spans 13 amino acids. V was cut by 2 bases and J by 7 bases, with 8 bases left in between. CDR3 nucleotides: TGTGCCAGCAGCCAACCCGGGGTCGGGGAGCTGTTTTTT. Translating it yields CASSQPGVGELFF.

V gene TRBV5-8 combines with J gene TRBJ2-7; 8 bases line up with TRBD1. Per the germline V gene, CDR1 is SGHTS and CDR2 is YDEGEE. The CDR3 runs 14 residues. V dropped 5 bases and J dropped 3; count of bases not matched to a gene: 7. The CDR3 DNA follows: TGTGCCAGCAGGGTCACAGGGGGTGACTACGAGCAGTACTTC. It is translated as CASRVTGGDYEQYF.

This chain links TRBV4-1 with TRBJ2-4; 10 bases map to TRBD1. V lost 5 bases to trimming and J lost 0 bases; unmatched junction nucleotides: 19. The CDR3 consists of 21 residues. Looked up from germline, CDR1 is MGHRA and CDR2 is YSYEKL. The DNA for the CDR3 is TGCGCCAGCAGCGCACTTCTTCCGGGACAGGGGAACGTTGTAGCCAAAAACATTCAGTACTTC. Translated, it gives CASSALLPGQGNVVAKNIQYF.

The chain carries TRBV4-1 and TRBJ1-2; D not resolved. The CDR3 is 15 residues long. Trimming took off 1 base at V and 4 bases at J, with 13 bases between the two ends. Germline V CDR1 and CDR2: MGHRA, YSYEKL. The CDR3 spells CASSQVARAAYGYTF. The CDR3 DNA reads as TGCGCCAGCAGCCAAGTCGCGAGGGCGGCCTATGGCTACACCTTC.